A selection of T cell receptor beta chains follows, all from one sample in a study of cytotoxic CD8 clonotypes in ibrutinib-treated CLL. The assay was immunoSEQ multiplex PCR, and TCRdb's table has in-frame clones only and misses some. The table records roughly 250,000 clones, 70% of them present only once. Sample: PBMCs, taken after 24 months of ibrutinib treatment. The source is a human donor with chronic lymphocytic leukemia. Each CDR3 is given with its conserved first and last residue. A D gene is named only where the DNA matches it firmly. Where a row states a size, it is once, few, many or the class of an expanded clone; other rows omit it.

NA,TRBJ1-5,NA,TRBV19,CASSIDFRVGQPQHF,TGTGCCAGTAGTATAGATTTTAGGGTTGGGCAGCCCCAGCATTTT
NA,TRBJ1-3,NA,TRBV14,CASSQQHRSSGNTIYF,TGTGCCAGCAGCCAACAACACCGTTCCTCTGGAAACACCATATATTTT
NA,TRBJ1-1,TRBD1,TRBV18,CASSPWTGAGTEAFF,TGTGCCAGCTCACCCTGGACAGGGGCCGGCACTGAAGCTTTCTTT
NA,TRBJ2-1,TRBD2,TRBV6-6,CASSERLAGGPFF,TGTGCCAGCAGCGAGAGACTAGCGGGAGGGCCGTTCTTC
NA,TRBJ2-3,NA,TRBV28,CASSNYLGTTDTQYF,TGTGCCAGCAGTAACTACCTGGGAACCACAGATACGCAGTATTTT
NA,TRBJ1-2,NA,TRBV2,CASSVGGLGYTF,TGTGCCAGCAGTGTTGGAGGTTTGGGCTACACCTTC
once,TRBJ2-7,TRBD2,TRBV11-2,CASSPHRSSGSTAYEQYF,TGTGCCAGCAGCCCCCACAGGTCTAGCGGGAGTACCGCCTACGAGCAGTACTTC
NA,TRBJ2-6,TRBD1,TRBV5-4,CASSLGGGAGANVLTF,TGTGCCAGCAGCTTGGGAGGGGGCGCTGGGGCCAACGTCCTGACTTTC
NA,TRBJ2-7,TRBD2,TRBV4-1,CASSQPGLAYEQYF,TGCGCCAGCAGCCAACCGGGACTAGCGTACGAGCAGTACTTC
NA,TRBJ2-5,NA,TRBV19,CASSLTGTKETQYF,TGTGCCAGTAGCCTTACAGGGACGAAAGAGACCCAGTACTTC
NA,TRBJ2-1,TRBD1,TRBV25-1,CASARQGARDEQFF,TGTGCCAGCGCCCGACAGGGGGCAAGGGATGAGCAGTTCTTC
NA,TRBJ2-7,NA,TRBV18,CASSRVRGYEQYF,TGTGCCAGCTCACGTGTTAGAGGGTACGAGCAGTACTTC
NA,TRBJ2-7,NA,TRBV4-2,CASARHGLGEQYF,TGTGCCAGTGCAAGACACGGGTTGGGTGAGCAGTACTTC
once,TRBJ2-3,TRBD2,TRBV4-1,CASSHPGLAGGADTQYF,TGCGCCAGCAGCCACCCGGGACTAGCGGGAGGGGCGGATACGCAGTATTTT
NA,TRBJ2-2,TRBD2,TRBV14,CASSQGSSGRITGELFF,TGTGCCAGCAGCCAAGGGTCCAGCGGGAGGATCACCGGGGAGCTGTTTTTT
NA,TRBJ2-1,NA,TRBV2,CASNSKGSFHNEQFF,TGTGCCAGCAACTCAAAGGGGAGTTTCCACAATGAGCAGTTCTTC
NA,TRBJ1-1,NA,TRBV11-2,CASSSPEGRTEAFF,TGTGCCAGCAGCTCCCCCGAGGGGAGGACTGAAGCTTTCTTT
NA,TRBJ2-5,TRBD2,TRBV7-7,CASSFGTSGRRETQYF,TGTGCTAGCAGCTTCGGGACTAGCGGGAGGAGGGAGACCCAGTACTTC
NA,TRBJ2-7,TRBD2,TRBV5-1,CASSKAGLAAVYEQYF,TGCGCCAGCAGCAAGGCGGGACTAGCGGCGGTCTACGAGCAGTACTTC
few,TRBJ2-1,NA,TRBV9,CASSVITGREQFF,TGTGCCAGCAGCGTCATCACAGGGAGGGAGCAGTTCTTC
NA,TRBJ2-1,NA,TRBV5-8,CASSIGSLREQFF,TGTGCCAGCAGCATAGGGAGCCTTCGTGAGCAGTTCTTC
NA,TRBJ1-5,NA,TRBV27,CASSPKGWQPQHF,TGTGCCAGCAGTCCGAAGGGCTGGCAGCCCCAGCATTTT
NA,TRBJ2-1,TRBD2,TRBV30,CAWRLAGGDEQFF,TGTGCCTGGCGGCTAGCGGGAGGCGATGAGCAGTTCTTC
NA,TRBJ2-5,NA,TRBV6-6,CASSYPEQETQYF,TGTGCCAGCAGTTACCCGGAACAAGAGACCCAGTACTTC
NA,TRBJ1-2,NA,TRBV30,CAWSVWEYGYTF,TGTGCCTGGAGTGTCTGGGAGTATGGCTACACCTTC
once,TRBJ1-4,NA,TRBV28,CASVKGLSEKLFF,TGTGCCAGTGTAAAGGGGTTAAGTGAAAAACTGTTTTTT
NA,TRBJ2-7,NA,TRBV11-3,CASSLDSGTHYEQYF,TGTGCCAGCAGCTTAGATTCAGGGACTCACTACGAGCAGTACTTC
NA,TRBJ2-5,TRBD2,TRBV6-1,CASSEFAGGNGETQYF,TGTGCCAGCAGTGAGTTCGCGGGAGGTAATGGTGAGACCCAGTACTTC
NA,TRBJ2-3,TRBD1,TRBV11-3,CASSPGQGADTQYF,TGTGCCAGCAGCCCGGGACAGGGGGCAGATACGCAGTATTTT
NA,TRBJ1-1,NA,TRBV7-2,CASLDRGIVGEAFF,TGTGCCAGCCTCGATAGGGGGATAGTGGGAGAAGCTTTCTTT
NA,TRBJ2-1,NA,TRBV5-1,CASSYWTEQFF,TGCGCCAGCAGTTATTGGACTGAGCAGTTCTTC
NA,TRBJ2-5,TRBD1,TRBV2,CASSQGAQEPQYF,TGTGCCAGCAGCCAGGGGGCCCAAGAGCCCCAGTACTTC
NA,TRBJ1-5,TRBD1,TRBV7-9,CASSYETGDYSNQPQHF,TGTGCCAGCAGCTACGAGACAGGGGACTATAGCAATCAGCCCCAGCATTTT
NA,TRBJ1-2,TRBD1,TRBV28,CASSSQGQGGYGYTF,TGTGCCAGCAGTTCTCAGGGACAGGGGGGGTATGGCTACACCTTC
NA,TRBJ1-5,NA,TRBV9,CASSVGQINQPQHF,TGTGCCAGCAGCGTAGGGCAGATCAATCAGCCCCAGCATTTT
once,TRBJ1-5,TRBD1,TRBV30,CAWSAGTDQPQHF,TGTGCCTGGAGTGCGGGGACAGATCAGCCCCAGCATTTT